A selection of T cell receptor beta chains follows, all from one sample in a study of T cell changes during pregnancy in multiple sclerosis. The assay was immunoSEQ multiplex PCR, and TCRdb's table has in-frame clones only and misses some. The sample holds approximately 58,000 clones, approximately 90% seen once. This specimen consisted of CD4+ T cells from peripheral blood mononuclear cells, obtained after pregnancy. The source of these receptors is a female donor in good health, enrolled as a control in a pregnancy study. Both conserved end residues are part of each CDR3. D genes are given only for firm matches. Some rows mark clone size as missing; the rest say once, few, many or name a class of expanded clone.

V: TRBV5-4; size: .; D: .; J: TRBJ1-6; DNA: TGTGCCAGCAGCCCCGGGAGAGATTCACCCCTCCACTTT; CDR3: CASSPGRDSPLHF
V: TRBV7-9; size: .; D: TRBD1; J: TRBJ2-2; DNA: TGTGCCAGCCGGGGACAGGGGGCGTTCACCGGGGAGCTGTTTTTT; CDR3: CASRGQGAFTGELFF
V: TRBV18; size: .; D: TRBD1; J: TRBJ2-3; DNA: TGTGCCAGCTCACGACAGGGCCCAGATACGCAGTATTTT; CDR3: CASSRQGPDTQYF
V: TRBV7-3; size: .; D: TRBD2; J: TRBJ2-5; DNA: TGTGCCAGCAGCCCCGGGACTAGCGGGACCCAGTACTTC; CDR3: CASSPGTSGTQYF
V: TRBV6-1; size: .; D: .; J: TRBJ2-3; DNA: TGTGCCAGCACTTCGGGGAGCACAGATACGCAGTATTTT; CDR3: CASTSGSTDTQYF
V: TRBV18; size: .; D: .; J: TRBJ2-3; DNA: TGTGCCAGCTCACCACCGGGGGGTAGCACAGATACGCAGTATTTT; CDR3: CASSPPGGSTDTQYF
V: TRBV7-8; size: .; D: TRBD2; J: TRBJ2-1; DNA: TGTGCCAGCAGCCCGAACATGGGACTAGCGGGGCAGAATGAGCAGTTCTTC; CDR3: CASSPNMGLAGQNEQFF
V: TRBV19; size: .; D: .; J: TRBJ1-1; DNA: TGTGCCAGTAGTCACAGGGTTGACACTGAAGCTTTCTTT; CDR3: CASSHRVDTEAFF
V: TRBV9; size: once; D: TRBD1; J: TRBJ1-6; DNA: TGTGCCAGCAGAGCCGGGACAGGGAACTATAATTCACCCCTCCACTTT; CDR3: CASRAGTGNYNSPLHF
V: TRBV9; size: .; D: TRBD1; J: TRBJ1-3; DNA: TGTGCCAGCAGCGTAGGGGGACGGGACAGGGGTCGAAACACCATATATTTT; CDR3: CASSVGGRDRGRNTIYF
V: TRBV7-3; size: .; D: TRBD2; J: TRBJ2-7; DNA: TGTGCCAGCAGCTTATTTTCTAGCGGCTACGAGCAGTACTTC; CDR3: CASSLFSSGYEQYF
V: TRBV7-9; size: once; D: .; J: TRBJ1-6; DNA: TGTGCCAGCAGATCCGGGACAAGTAATTCACCCCTCCACTTT; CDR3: CASRSGTSNSPLHF
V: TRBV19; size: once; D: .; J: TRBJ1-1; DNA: TGTGCCAGTAGAGCCGCGCAGGGAGGGGGCACTGAAGCTTTCTTT; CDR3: CASRAAQGGGTEAFF
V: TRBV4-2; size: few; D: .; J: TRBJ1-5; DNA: TGTGCCAGCAGCCCAATCCCCGGCCGGGGGGGAAAAGTGGGTACGCCCCAGCATTTT; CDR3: CASSPIPGRGGKVGTPQHF
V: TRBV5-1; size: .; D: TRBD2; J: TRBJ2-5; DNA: TGCGCCAGCAGCCTAGCGGGGGGCCAAGAGACCCAGTACTTC; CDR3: CASSLAGGQETQYF
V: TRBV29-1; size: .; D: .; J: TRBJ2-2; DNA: TGCAGCGTTGAGGAGGGGGGGCGCGGGGAGCTGTTTTTT; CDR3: CSVEEGGRGELFF
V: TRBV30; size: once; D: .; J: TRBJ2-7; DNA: TGTGCCTGGAGTCTACGAGGGAGGATAGTCTACGAGCAGTACTTC; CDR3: CAWSLRGRIVYEQYF
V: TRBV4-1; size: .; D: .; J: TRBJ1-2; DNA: TGCGCCAGCAGCCAAACAGGGATCTATGGCTACACCTTC; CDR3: CASSQTGIYGYTF
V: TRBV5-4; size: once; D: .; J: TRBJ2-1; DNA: TGTGCCAGCAGCCGCCGGGGGTCCGGCTACAATGAGCAGTTCTTC; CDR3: CASSRRGSGYNEQFF
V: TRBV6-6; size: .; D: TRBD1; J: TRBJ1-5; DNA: TGTGCCAGCAGTTCCACGGACAGGGGAGGCAATCAGCCCCAGCATTTT; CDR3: CASSSTDRGGNQPQHF
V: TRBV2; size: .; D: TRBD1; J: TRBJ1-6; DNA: TGTGCCTCGACAGGGGAAGCGACCTATAATTCACCCCTCCACTTT; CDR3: CASTGEATYNSPLHF
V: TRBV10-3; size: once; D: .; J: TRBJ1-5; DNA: TGTGCCATCAGTGAGCTTGTAGAACAGCCCCAGCATTTT; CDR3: CAISELVEQPQHF
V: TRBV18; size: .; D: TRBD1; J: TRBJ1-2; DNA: TGTGCCAGCTCATCCGGGACAGCCGTCGGAAGGGCCTTC; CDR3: CASSSGTAVGRAF
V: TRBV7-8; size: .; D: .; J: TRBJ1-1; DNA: TGTGCCAGCAGTAGGACAGCCACTGAAGCTTTCTTT; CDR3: CASSRTATEAFF
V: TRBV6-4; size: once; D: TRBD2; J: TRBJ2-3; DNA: TGTGCCAGCGCGGCGGGGGGCTGGGGAGATACGCAGTATTTT; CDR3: CASAAGGWGDTQYF
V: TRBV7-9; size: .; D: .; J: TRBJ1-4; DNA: TGTGCCAGCAGCCTCCAGGGTGCAACTAATGAAAAACTGTTTTTT; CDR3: CASSLQGATNEKLFF
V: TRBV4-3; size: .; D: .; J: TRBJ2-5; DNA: TGCGCCAGCAGCCAAGACAACAGGCTCGGGGAGACCCAGTACTTC; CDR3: CASSQDNRLGETQYF
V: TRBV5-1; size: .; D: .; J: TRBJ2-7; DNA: TGCGCCAGCAGCTCCCAGGGGAGAGGGATCTACGAGCAGTACTTC; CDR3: CASSSQGRGIYEQYF
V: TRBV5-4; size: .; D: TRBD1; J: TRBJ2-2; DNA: TGTGCCAGCAGCCTGGGACAGACAAACACCGGGGAGCTGTTTTTT; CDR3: CASSLGQTNTGELFF